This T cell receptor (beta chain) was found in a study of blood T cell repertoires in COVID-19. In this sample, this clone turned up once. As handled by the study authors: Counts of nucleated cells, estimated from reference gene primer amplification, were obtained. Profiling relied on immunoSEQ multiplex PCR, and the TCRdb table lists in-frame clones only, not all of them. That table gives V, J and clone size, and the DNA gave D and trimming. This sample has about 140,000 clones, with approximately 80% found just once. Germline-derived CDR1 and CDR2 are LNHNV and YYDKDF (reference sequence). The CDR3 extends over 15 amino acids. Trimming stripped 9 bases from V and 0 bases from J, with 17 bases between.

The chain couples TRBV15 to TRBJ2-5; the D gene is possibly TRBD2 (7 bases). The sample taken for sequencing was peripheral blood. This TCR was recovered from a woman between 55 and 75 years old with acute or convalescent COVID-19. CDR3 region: CATALGGGDQETQYF. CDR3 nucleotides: TGTGCCACGGCTTTGGGCGGGGGCGACCAAGAGACCCAGTACTTC.